Presented here are 17 T cell receptor beta chains from one specimen sequenced in a study of vaccination effects on CD4 cells after COVID-19. Culturing for ten to eleven days preceded CD4+ T cell isolation. All participants had two doses of either the BNT162b2 or mRNA-1273 vaccine. Antigen specificity for these receptors is unknown. Assay used: immunoSEQ multiplex PCR; TCRdb lists only in-frame clones, some missing. In the table there are 42,000 or so clones, approximately 70% of which are singletons. Sequences were derived from CD4+ T cells from PBMCs cultured without peptide, sampled after COVID-19 vaccination. The source is a human donor who received a COVID-19 vaccine.

This clone was detected a few times. The chain is built from TRBV5-8 and TRBJ2-7, with 7 nucleotides matching TRBD1. CDR1 and CDR2 from the germline V gene are SGHTS and YDEGEE. J was trimmed by 5 bases and V by 2 bases; bases with no gene match: 4. This CDR3 is 13 amino acids long. This CDR3 is CASSLQGSHEQYF. DNA for the CDR3: TGTGCCAGCAGCTTACAGGGGTCCCACGAGCAGTACTTC.

The chain recombines TRBV9 with TRBJ2-6; TRBD1 aligns across 9 bases. V gave up 6 bases and J gave up 2 bases; unmatched junction bases: 6. The CDR3 has 16 residues. Germline loops: CDR1 SGDLS, CDR2 YYNGEE. Here the CDR3 reads CASKDTGGTGANVLTF. In DNA form, the CDR3 reads TGTGCCAGCAAGGATACAGGGGGCACTGGGGCCAACGTCCTGACTTTC.

The chain uses TRBV18 and TRBJ2-6, with 7 bases fitting TRBD1. The CDR3 loop spans 15 amino acids. In germline, CDR1 is KGHSH, CDR2 LQKENI. The V gene end was trimmed by 3 bases and the J gene end by 4 bases; junction bases not matched to a gene: 3. The CDR3 DNA reads as TGTGCCAGCTCACCGACAGGGCTCGGGGCCAACGTCCTGACTTTC. Its protein product is CASSPTGLGANVLTF. The full variable domain, completed using reference TRBV18 and TRBJ2-6, is NAGVMQNPRHLVRRRGQEARLRCSPMKGHSHVYWYRQLPEEGLKFMVYLQKENIIDESGMPKERFSAEFPKEGPSILRIQQVVRGDSAAYFCASSPTGLGANVLTFGAGSRLTVL.

The gene calls are TRBV3-1 (or the pseudogene TRBV3-2) and TRBJ2-7; D possibly corresponds to TRBD1 (5 bases). Trimming pared 2 bases from V and 0 bases from J, leaving 8 bases between. The CDR3 consists of 14 residues. Germline V gene data show CDR1 as LGHDT and CDR2 as YNNKEL (reference sequence). The CDR3 here is CASSQQGNSYEQYF. DNA of the CDR3: TGTGCCAGCAGCCAACAGGGTAACTCCTACGAGCAGTACTTC.

This clone was observed a handful of times. The chain is built from TRBV27 and TRBJ1-2, with 10 bases identical to TRBD1. V lost 5 bases and J lost 7; bases outside the gene matches: 4. CDR3 length: 13 residues. CDR1 MNHEY and CDR2 SMNVEV come from the germline V gene (reference sequence). This CDR3 is CASSQTGGLGYTF. CDR3 DNA sequence: TGTGCCAGCAGTCAGACAGGGGGCCTTGGCTACACCTTC.

This chain links TRBV5-1 with TRBJ2-7; 7 nucleotides align to TRBD1. CDR1 is SGHRS and CDR2 is YFSETQ in the germline V gene. The CDR3 totals 14 residues. The V and J ends lost 0 bases and 3 bases, in that order; junction bases with no gene match: 3. The CDR3 region has the DNA TGCGCCAGCAGCTTGGACAGGGGAAGCTACGAGCAGTACTTC. Amino acids: CASSLDRGSYEQYF.

This clone has a single count. V is TRBV11-3 and J is TRBJ2-1; D possibly matches TRBD1 or TRBD2 (5 bases each). This CDR3 has 14 amino acids. V dropped 0 bases and J dropped 5 bases, with 8 bases sitting between them. Germline CDR1 and CDR2: SGHNT and YENEEA. The CDR3, as DNA: TGTGCCAGCAGCTTAGATGGGGGAGACAATGAGCAGTTCTTC. Its protein product is CASSLDGGDNEQFF.

This sequence joins TRBV5-6 and TRBJ1-5; D is unclear. Germline-derived CDR1 and CDR2 are SGHDT and YYEEEE. The CDR3 runs 15 residues. V was cut by 4 bases and J by 2 bases, with 13 bases left in between. This chain's CDR3 is CASSADPTGNQPQHF. DNA for the CDR3: TGTGCCAGCAGCGCGGACCCGACGGGCAATCAGCCCCAGCATTTT.

V gene TRBV27 combines with J gene TRBJ2-3, with D possibly being TRBD2 (5 bases). CDR3 length: 13 residues. Germline V CDR1 and CDR2: MNHEY, SMNVEV (reference sequence). Trimming shortened V by 4 bases and J by 8 bases, and 13 bases separated the two germline ends. CDR3 region: CASSSGGWATQYF. The CDR3 DNA reads TGTGCCAGCAGTTCCGGAGGTTGGGCTACGCAGTATTTT.

This rearrangement joins TRBV3-1 (or the pseudogene TRBV3-2) to TRBJ2-1, with TRBD1 identical over 9 bases. Germline assignment: CDR1 LGHDT and CDR2 YNNKEL (reference sequence). Losses at the gene ends were 2 bases for V and 5 bases for J; bases not matched to a gene: 4. The CDR3 loop spans 15 amino acids. CDR3 protein: CASSQWDRADNEQFF. The CDR3 DNA follows: TGTGCCAGCAGCCAATGGGACAGGGCGGACAATGAGCAGTTCTTC.

The chain combines TRBV7-9 with TRBJ1-4; D gene uncertain. The CDR3 length is 12 residues. Trimming cost V 7 bases and J 5 bases, with 8 bases left between them. Germline CDR1 and CDR2: SEHNR and FQNEAQ (reference sequence). CDR3: CASNRGNEKLFF. DNA of the CDR3: TGTGCCAGCAACCGTGGCAATGAAAAACTGTTTTTT. The whole variable domain, remainder taken from reference TRBV7-9 and TRBJ1-4, is DTGVSQNPRHKITKRGQNVTFRCDPISEHNRLYWYRQTLGQGPEFLTYFQNEAQLEKSRLLSDRFSAERPKGSFSTLEIQRTEQGDSAMYLCASNRGNEKLFFGSGTQLSVL.

This clone was seen a handful of times. The V gene is TRBV5-1, the J gene TRBJ1-1; D possibly corresponds to TRBD1 (6 bases). The CDR3 totals 14 residues. Germline values: CDR1 SGHRS, CDR2 YFSETQ. Trimming removed 4 bases at V and 5 bases at J, with 15 bases between. CDR3 DNA sequence: TGCGCCAGCAGCACCGCAGGGGATCGGACTGAAGCTTTCTTT. This encodes CASSTAGDRTEAFF.

This chain joins TRBV4-2 and TRBJ2-1, with a tentative D call TRBD2 (6 bases). Germline V gives CDR1 LGHNA, CDR2 YNFKEQ. The V end was cut by 1 base, the J end by 6 bases, with 16 bases between. The CDR3 covers 16 residues. The CDR3 region has the DNA TGTGCCAGCAGCCAAGGGGAGGCCACCCGACTCAATGAGCAGTTCTTC. Encoded protein: CASSQGEATRLNEQFF.

This chain links TRBV9 with TRBJ2-1, with 7 bases that match TRBD2. The CDR3 is made up of 12 amino acids. Losses at the gene ends were 1 base for V and 10 bases for J; bases not matched to a gene: 2. Germline V CDR1 and CDR2: SGDLS, YYNGEE. CDR3 amino acids: CASSVQGGEQFF. In DNA, the CDR3 is TGTGCCAGCAGCGTACAGGGAGGGGAGCAGTTCTTC. Combining the CDR3 with reference TRBV9 and TRBJ2-1 gives the whole variable domain DSGVTQTPKHLITATGQRVTLRCSPRSGDLSVYWYQQSLDQGLQFLIQYYNGEERAKGNILERFSAQQFPDLHSELNLSSLELGDSALYFCASSVQGGEQFFGPGTRLTVL.

This clone was seen more than once but under ten times. V and J are TRBV2 and TRBJ1-5, with 9 bases fitting TRBD1. Unmatched junction bases numbered 10, after V lost 8 bases and J lost 8 bases. This CDR3 comprises 14 residues. Germline values: CDR1 SNHLY, CDR2 FYNNEI. CDR3 DNA: TGTGCCAGCTGTGGGGGACAGGGTGAAAAGCCCCAGCATTTT. Its translation is CASCGGQGEKPQHF.

The chain uses TRBV2 and TRBJ2-7; 8 bases agree with TRBD1. V shed 3 bases, J shed 6 bases, and the junction held 10 bases outside the gene matches. The CDR3 loop spans 15 amino acids. CDR1 is SNHLY, CDR2 FYNNEI, per germline. The CDR3 sequence is CASSEGPGGFSEQYF. The CDR3 DNA is TGTGCCAGCAGTGAGGGACCAGGGGGCTTTAGCGAGCAGTACTTC.

There are a few counts of this clone. The rearrangement uses TRBV10-3 and TRBJ2-1; TRBD2 matches at 12 bases. CDR1 is ENHRY and CDR2 is SYGVKD in the germline V gene. This CDR3 is 13 amino acids long. With V trimmed by 8 bases and J by 7 bases, 3 bases remained unmatched. The CDR3 DNA sequence: TGTGCCATCGCTACTAGCGGGGGGAATGAGCAGTTCTTC. This sequence encodes CAIATSGGNEQFF.